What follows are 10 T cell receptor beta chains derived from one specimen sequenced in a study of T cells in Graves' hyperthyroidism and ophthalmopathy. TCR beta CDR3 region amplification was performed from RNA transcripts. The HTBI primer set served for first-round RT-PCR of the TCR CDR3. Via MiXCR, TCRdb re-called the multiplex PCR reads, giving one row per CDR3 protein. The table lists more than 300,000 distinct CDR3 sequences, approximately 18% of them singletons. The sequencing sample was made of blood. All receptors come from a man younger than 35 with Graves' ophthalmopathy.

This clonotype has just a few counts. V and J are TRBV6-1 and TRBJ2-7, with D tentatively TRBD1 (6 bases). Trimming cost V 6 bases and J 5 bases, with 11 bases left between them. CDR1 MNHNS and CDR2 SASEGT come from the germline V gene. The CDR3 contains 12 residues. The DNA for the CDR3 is TGTGCCAGCAGAGCAGGGGACCACGAGCAGTACTTC. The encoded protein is CASRAGDHEQYF.

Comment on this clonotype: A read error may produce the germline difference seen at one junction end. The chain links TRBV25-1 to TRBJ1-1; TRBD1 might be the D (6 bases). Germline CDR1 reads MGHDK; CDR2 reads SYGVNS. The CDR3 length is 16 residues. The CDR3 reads CANSEYIPWTEGEAFF. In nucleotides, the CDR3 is TGTGCCAACAGTGAATATATCCCGTGGACAGAAGGTGAAGCTTTCTTT.

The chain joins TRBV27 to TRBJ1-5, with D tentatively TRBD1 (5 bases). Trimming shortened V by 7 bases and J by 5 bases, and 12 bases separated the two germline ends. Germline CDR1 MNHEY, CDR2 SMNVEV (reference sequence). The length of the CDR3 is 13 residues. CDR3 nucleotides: TGTGCCAGCAAACGCTGGGGGGATCAGCCCCAGCATTTT. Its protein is CASKRWGDQPQHF.

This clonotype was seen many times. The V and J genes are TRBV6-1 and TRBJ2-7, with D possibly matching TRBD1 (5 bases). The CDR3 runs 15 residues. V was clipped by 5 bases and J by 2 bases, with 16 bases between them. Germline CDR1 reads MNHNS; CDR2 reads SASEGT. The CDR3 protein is CASSQDNSRTYEQYF. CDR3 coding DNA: TGTGCCAGCAGTCAGGACAATTCCCGGACCTACGAGCAGTACTTC.

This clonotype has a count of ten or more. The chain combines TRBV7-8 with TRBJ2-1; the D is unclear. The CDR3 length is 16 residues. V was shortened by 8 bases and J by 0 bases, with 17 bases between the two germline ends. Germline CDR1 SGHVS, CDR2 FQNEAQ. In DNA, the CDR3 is TGTGCCAGCGGCCCCAAAACCAGGAGCTCCTACAATGAGCAGTTCTTC. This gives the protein CASGPKTRSSYNEQFF.

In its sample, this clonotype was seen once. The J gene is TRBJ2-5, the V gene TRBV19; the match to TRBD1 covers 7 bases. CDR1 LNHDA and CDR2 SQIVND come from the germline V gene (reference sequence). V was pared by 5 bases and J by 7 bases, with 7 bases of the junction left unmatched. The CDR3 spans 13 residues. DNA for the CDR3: TGTGCCAGTAGTCCGGGACAGCCGAGGACCCAGTACTTC. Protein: CASSPGQPRTQYF.

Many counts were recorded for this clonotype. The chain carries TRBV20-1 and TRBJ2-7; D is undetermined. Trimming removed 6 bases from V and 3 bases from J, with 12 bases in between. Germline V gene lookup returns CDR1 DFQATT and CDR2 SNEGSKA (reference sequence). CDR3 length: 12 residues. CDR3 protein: CSAPNLLYEQYF. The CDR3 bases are TGCAGTGCGCCCAACCTCCTCTACGAGCAGTACTTC.

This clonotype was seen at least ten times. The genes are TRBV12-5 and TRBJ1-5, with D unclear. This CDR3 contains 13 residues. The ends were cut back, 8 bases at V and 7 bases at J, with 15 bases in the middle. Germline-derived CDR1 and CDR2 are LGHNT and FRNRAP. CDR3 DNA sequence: TGTGCTAGTTCGGGCGGTATTGGGCAGCCCCAGCATTTT. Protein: CASSGGIGQPQHF.

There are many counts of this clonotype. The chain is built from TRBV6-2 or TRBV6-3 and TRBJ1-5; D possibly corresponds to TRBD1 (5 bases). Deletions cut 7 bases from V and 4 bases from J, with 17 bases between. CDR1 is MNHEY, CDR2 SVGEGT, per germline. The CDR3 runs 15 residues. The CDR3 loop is CASTPGREGNQPQHF. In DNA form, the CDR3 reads TGTGCCAGCACCCCAGGCAGGGAAGGGAATCAGCCCCAGCATTTT.

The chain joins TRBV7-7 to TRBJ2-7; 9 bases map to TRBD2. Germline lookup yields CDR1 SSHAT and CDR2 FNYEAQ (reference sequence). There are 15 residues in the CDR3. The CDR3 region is CASGLGGQAGGEQYF. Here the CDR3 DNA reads TGTGCTAGTGGCTTAGGGGGGCAAGCGGGAGGTGAGCAGTACTTC.